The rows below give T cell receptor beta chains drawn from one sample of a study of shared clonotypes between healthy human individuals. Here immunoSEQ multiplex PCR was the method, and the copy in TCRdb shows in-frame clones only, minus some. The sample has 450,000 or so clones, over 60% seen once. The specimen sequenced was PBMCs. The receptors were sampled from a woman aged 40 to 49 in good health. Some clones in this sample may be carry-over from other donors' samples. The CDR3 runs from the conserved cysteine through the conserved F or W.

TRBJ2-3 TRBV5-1 CASSYTGENTDTQYF
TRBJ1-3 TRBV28 CASSFIGVGNTIYF
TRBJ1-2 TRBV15 CATSSFYSANYGYTF
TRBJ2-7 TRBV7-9 CASSLVGKLVGGEQYF
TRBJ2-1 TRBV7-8 CASSPTGVIANEQFF
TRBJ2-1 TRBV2 CASIRGLANGNEQFF
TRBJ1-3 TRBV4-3 CASSQAALSGNTIYF
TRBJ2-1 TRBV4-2 CASSQELAGSNNEQFF
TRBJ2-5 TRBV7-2 CASSPQTGDPQETQYF
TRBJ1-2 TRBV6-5 CASSSRTRFYGYTF
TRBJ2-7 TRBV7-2 CASRTSGRNEQYF
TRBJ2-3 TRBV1 CTSSQDSTDTQYF
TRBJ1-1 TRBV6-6 CASTQTRGGYTEAFF
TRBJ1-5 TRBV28 CASSTHDSNQPQHF
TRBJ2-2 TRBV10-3 CAISLDRDGTGELFF
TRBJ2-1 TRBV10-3 CAIREDRHGEQFF
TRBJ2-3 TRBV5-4 CASSHDRTSGGDTQYF
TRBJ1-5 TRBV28 CASSSDWGGRGNQPQHF
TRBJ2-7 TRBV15 CATSRDGVERSPYEQYF
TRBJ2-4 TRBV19 CATQDLLAKNIQYF
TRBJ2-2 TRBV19 CASSTEREEDTGELFF